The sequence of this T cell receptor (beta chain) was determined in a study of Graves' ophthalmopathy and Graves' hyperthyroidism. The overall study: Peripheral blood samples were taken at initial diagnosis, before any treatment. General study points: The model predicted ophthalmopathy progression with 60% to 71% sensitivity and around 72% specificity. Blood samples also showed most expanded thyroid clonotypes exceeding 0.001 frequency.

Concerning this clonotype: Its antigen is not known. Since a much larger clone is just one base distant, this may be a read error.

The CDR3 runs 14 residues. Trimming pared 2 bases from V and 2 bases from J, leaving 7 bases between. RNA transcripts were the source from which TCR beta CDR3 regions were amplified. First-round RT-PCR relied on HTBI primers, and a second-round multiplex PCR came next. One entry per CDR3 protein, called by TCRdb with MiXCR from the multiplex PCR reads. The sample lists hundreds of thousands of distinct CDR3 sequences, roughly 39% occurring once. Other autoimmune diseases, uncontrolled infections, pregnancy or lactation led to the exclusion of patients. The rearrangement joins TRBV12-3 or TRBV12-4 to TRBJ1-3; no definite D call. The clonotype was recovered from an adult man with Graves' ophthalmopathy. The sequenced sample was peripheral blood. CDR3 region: CASSLRSPGNTIYF. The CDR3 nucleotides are TGTGCCAGCAGTTTACGGAGCCCTGGAAACACCATATATTTT.